The next 11 T cell receptor beta chains were all read from a single sample in a study of blood T cells in healthy people across ages. For the second PCR, which ran for about 6 to 11 cycles, a sample-barcoded 5' primer and a J-beta primer mix were used. TCRdb itself ran the 5' RACE reads through MiXCR, one entry per CDR3 protein. In the table there are fewer than 950,000 distinct CDR3 sequences, roughly 50% of which are singletons. The sequencing input was blood. The receptors derive from a man older than 75 in good health.

This sequence joins TRBV9 and TRBJ2-5; tentatively, D is TRBD2 (6 bases). The J call may not be correct, given that the DNA end is closer to TRBJ2-7. CDR1 and CDR2 (germline): SGDLS, YYNGEE. The CDR3 extends over 18 amino acids. For the CDR3, the DNA is TGTGCCAGCAGCCCATCCCTCTCGGAGGGATTTAGCTCCTACGAGCAGTACTTC. Translating it yields CASSPSLSEGFSSYEQYF.

The genes are TRBV6-1 and TRBJ2-7, with D uncertain. In germline, CDR1 is MNHNS, CDR2 SASEGT. Trimming took 7 bases from V and 2 from J, leaving 12 bases between them. CDR3 length equals 13 residues. CDR3 region: CASNLDPTYEQYF. The CDR3 DNA follows: TGTGCCAGCAACTTGGACCCAACCTACGAGCAGTACTTC.

This clonotype was detected a few times. The V and J genes are TRBV25-1 and TRBJ1-2; unclear D gene. V lost 8 bases to trimming and J lost 8 bases, with 12 bases between them. This CDR3 is built from 11 residues. CDR1 is MGHDK and CDR2 is SYGVNS in the germline V gene. CDR3 residues: CASLTGRGYTF. The CDR3 nucleotides are TGTGCCAGCTTGACTGGAAGGGGCTACACCTTC.

The chain combines TRBV7-9 with TRBJ2-5; tentatively, D is TRBD1 (6 bases). Trimming shortened V by 4 bases and J by 5 bases, and 11 bases separated the two germline ends. Germline values: CDR1 SEHNR, CDR2 FQNEAQ (reference sequence). CDR3 length: 13 residues. CDR3 nucleotides: TGTGCCAGCAGCTGGGGGCAAATCGAGACCCAGTACTTC. It encodes CASSWGQIETQYF.

The table lists this clonotype with a few counts. This chain joins TRBV7-8 and TRBJ1-5; no definite D call. Germline V gene lookup returns CDR1 SGHVS and CDR2 FQNEAQ. The ends were cut back, 1 base at V and 1 base at J, with 14 bases in the middle. The CDR3 consists of 17 residues. CDR3 amino acids: CASSLVFSLGSNQPQHF. The CDR3 DNA reads TGTGCCAGCAGCTTAGTGTTCTCTTTAGGGAGCAATCAGCCCCAGCATTTT.

The V gene is TRBV3-1, the J gene TRBJ2-5; D unresolved. V shed 2 bases and J shed 0 bases, with 10 bases lying between them. The CDR3 is made up of 15 amino acids. Germline V CDR1 and CDR2: LGHDT, YNNKEL (reference sequence). CDR3 in amino acids: CASSQLHMNQETQYF. Written as DNA, the CDR3 is TGTGCCAGCAGCCAACTACATATGAACCAAGAGACCCAGTACTTC.

This clonotype was counted a few times. One junction end does not reproduce the germline sequence, and a read error may be involved. The gene calls are TRBV12-3 or TRBV12-4 and TRBJ2-7; 12 bases align to TRBD2. The CDR3 has 15 residues. The CDR3 DNA is TGTGCCAGCAGTCTAGCGGGAGGGCCTAGCTACGAGCAGTACTTC. This codes for CASSLAGGPSYEQYF.

The chain is built from TRBV7-3 and TRBJ2-1; TRBD2 aligns across 11 bases. Germline V gene sequence: CDR1 SGHTA, CDR2 FQGTGA. Trimming at V came to 11 bases and at J to 6 bases, leaving 6 bases not matched to a gene. This CDR3 has 13 residues. Here the CDR3 DNA reads TGTGCCTCCGGGACTAGCGGTTCCAATGAGCAGTTCTTC. This translates into CASGTSGSNEQFF.

About this clonotype: This CDR3 fails to terminate in the conserved phenylalanine or tryptophan, so it likely reflects a read error. V gene TRBV25-1 combines with J gene TRBJ2-7; D gene ambiguous. V was pared by 3 bases and J by 3 bases, with 9 bases between. This CDR3 has 13 amino acids. The germline CDR1 and CDR2 sequences are MGHDK and SYGVNS. In DNA, the CDR3 is TGTGCCAGCAGTGAGTCACATGTCTACGAGCAGTACTTA. Its protein is CASSESHVYEQYL.

This chain connects TRBV10-3 to TRBJ1-2, with TRBD1 identical over 7 bases. The CDR3 is 15 amino acids. Per germline, CDR1 ENHRY and CDR2 SYGVKD. J was trimmed by 4 bases and V by 5 bases; bases with no gene match: 10. The CDR3 reads CAISNPGQQSYGYTF. In DNA form, the CDR3 reads TGTGCCATCAGTAACCCGGGACAGCAGTCCTATGGCTACACCTTC.

This clonotype was seen a single time. The chain has TRBV15 and TRBJ1-2; D not resolved. Germline CDR1 and CDR2: LNHNV and YYDKDF (reference sequence). The CDR3 extends over 17 amino acids. V lost 1 base and J lost 0, with 15 bases in between. The CDR3 region is CATSRGVAVAANYGYTF. The CDR3 DNA follows: TGTGCCACCAGCAGAGGGGTAGCGGTTGCAGCTAACTATGGCTACACCTTC. Variable domain in full (rest from reference TRBV15 and TRBJ1-2): DAMVIQNPRYQVTQFGKPVTLSCSQTLNHNVMYWYQQKSSQAPKLLFHYYDKDFNNEADTPDNFQSRRPNTSFCFLDIRSPGLGDTAMYLCATSRGVAVAANYGYTFGSGTRLTVV.